This TCR beta chain was sequenced in a study of identical twins. TCRdb called the 5' RACE reads again in MiXCR, with one record for every CDR3 protein. The sample includes about 690,000 distinct CDR3 sequences, around 21% of them seen just once. A remark on this clonotype: The antigen remains unidentified.

The CDR3 length is 17 residues. The trim removed 6 bases at V and 2 bases at J, leaving 9 bases unmatched. The germline V gene encodes CDR1 MNHNS and CDR2 SASEGT. Study results and limitations: A partial confounding effect on zero-insertion analyses could come from invariant MAIT and iNKT cells. The study reached conclusions through statistical analysis that was cross-sectional, not following the same donors. Beta clonotypes that were abundant in cord blood contained fewer insertions, a pattern absent from memory repertoires.

The data were also submitted as part of a second study, on T cells expressing NK-cell markers. That paper notes: In the group of eight sequenced donors, seven were HCMV-seropositive and one was seronegative.

Source material: PBMCs. The sequence was obtained from a young woman in good health. The V and J genes are TRBV6-1 and TRBJ2-1; the match to TRBD2 covers 11 bases. The DNA for the CDR3 is TGTGCCAGCAGCCTAGCGGGGGGTCACTTTACCTACAATGAGCAGTTCTTC. Protein sequence: CASSLAGGHFTYNEQFF.